This T cell receptor beta chain appears in the sequencing data of a study of control samples from healthy donors and cancer patients. CDR3 length: 13 amino acids. V was shortened by 4 bases and J by 6 bases, with 10 bases between the two germline ends. Germline V gene lookup returns CDR1 LNHDA and CDR2 SQIVND (reference sequence). Sequencing was performed with immunoSEQ multiplex PCR; in TCRdb, only in-frame clones are kept and a portion is missing. Among 140,000 to 150,000 clones listed, 80% to 95% were seen once. The clonotype originates from a man in his late teens or twenties in good health. The rearrangement joins TRBV19 to TRBJ2-1; tentatively, D is TRBD1 (5 bases). Sequenced material: blood. CDR3 amino acids: CASSNAGFNEQFF. The CDR3 region has the DNA TGTGCCAGTAGTAATGCAGGGTTCAATGAGCAGTTCTTC.